The clone carrying this T cell receptor (beta chain) has just one count. Libraries were prepared by immunoSEQ multiplex PCR; TCRdb keeps only in-frame clonotypes and omits some of them. The table includes 200,000 to 250,000 clones, 87% detected once. This sample was included in a study of blood T cell repertoires in COVID-19. V shed 3 bases and J 3 bases; nucleotides not matched to a gene: 6. CDR1 MNHNS and CDR2 SASEGT come from the germline V gene. The CDR3 has 15 residues. The receptor comes from a man aged 35 to 55 with active or convalescent COVID-19. The genes are TRBV6-1 and TRBJ2-3, with 7 bases aligning to TRBD2. Source material: peripheral blood. DNA of the CDR3: TGTGCCAGCAGTGATGGTTTGGGGGGGACAGATACGCAGTATTTT. Translation: CASSDGLGGTDTQYF.